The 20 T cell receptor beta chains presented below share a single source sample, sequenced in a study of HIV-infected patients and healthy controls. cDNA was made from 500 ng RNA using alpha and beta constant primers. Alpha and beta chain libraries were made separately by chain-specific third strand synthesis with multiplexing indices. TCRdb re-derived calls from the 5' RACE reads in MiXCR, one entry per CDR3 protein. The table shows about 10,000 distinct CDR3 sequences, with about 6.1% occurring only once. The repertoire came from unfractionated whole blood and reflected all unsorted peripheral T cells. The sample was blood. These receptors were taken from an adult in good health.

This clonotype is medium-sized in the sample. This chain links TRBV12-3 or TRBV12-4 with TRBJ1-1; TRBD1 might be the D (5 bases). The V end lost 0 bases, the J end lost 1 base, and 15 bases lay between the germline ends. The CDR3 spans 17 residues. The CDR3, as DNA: TGTGCCAGCAGTTTAGCCTGGCCCTTTGACAGGAACACTGAAGCTTTCTTT. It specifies CASSLAWPFDRNTEAFF.

Written as DNA, the CDR3 is TGTGCCAGTAGTCCACGGACAGGGGAAGGACGGCCCCAGCATTTT. Translating it yields CASSPRTGEGRPQHF. This chain joins TRBV19 and TRBJ1-5; 9 bases map to TRBD1. The CDR3 is 15 residues long. Germline V gives CDR1 LNHDA, CDR2 SQIVND (reference sequence). V was clipped by 5 bases and J by 9 bases; unmatched bases: 11.

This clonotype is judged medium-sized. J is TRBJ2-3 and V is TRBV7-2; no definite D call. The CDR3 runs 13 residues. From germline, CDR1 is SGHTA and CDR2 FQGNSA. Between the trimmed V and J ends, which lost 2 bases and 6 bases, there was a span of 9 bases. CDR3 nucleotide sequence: TGTGCCAGCAGCTTACCCCCGGTGGATACGCAGTATTTT. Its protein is CASSLPPVDTQYF.

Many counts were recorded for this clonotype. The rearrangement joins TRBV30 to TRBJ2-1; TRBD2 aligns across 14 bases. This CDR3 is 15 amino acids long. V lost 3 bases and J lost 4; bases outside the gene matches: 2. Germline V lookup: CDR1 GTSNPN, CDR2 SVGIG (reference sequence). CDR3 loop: CAWSGLAGGYNEQFF. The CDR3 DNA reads TGTGCCTGGAGCGGACTAGCGGGAGGTTACAATGAGCAGTTCTTC.

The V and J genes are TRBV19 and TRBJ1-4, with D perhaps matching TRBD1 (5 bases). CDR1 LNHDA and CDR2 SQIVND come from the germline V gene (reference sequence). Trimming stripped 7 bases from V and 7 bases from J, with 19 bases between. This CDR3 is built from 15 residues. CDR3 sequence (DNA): TGTGCCAGTACCCCCCTCCAAGGGGCGGGTGAAAAACTGTTTTTT. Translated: CASTPLQGAGEKLFF.

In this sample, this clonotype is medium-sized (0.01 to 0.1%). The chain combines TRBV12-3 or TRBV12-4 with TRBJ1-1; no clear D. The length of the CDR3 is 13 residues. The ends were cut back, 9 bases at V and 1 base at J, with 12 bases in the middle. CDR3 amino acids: CASQLMGNTEAFF. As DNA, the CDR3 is TGTGCCAGTCAGCTCATGGGGAACACTGAAGCTTTCTTT.

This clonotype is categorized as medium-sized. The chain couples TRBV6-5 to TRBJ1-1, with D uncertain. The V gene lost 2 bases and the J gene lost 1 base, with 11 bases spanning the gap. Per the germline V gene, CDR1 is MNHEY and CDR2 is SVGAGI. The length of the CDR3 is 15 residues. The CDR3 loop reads CASSYTGRGNTEAFF. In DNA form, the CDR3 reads TGTGCCAGCAGTTACACCGGGAGAGGGAACACTGAAGCTTTCTTT.

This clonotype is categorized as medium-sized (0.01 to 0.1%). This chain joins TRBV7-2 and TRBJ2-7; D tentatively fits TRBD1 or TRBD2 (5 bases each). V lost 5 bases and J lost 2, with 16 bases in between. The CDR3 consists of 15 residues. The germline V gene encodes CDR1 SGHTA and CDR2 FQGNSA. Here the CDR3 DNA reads TGTGCCAGCAGCCAAGGGACCGAGGACGCCTACGAGCAGTACTTC. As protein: CASSQGTEDAYEQYF.

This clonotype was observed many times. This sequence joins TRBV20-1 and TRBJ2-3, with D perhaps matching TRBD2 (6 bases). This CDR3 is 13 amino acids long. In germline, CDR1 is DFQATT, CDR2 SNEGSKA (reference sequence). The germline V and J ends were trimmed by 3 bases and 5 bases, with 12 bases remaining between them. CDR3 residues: CSASRGSKDTQYF. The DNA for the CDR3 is TGCAGTGCTAGTCGGGGGTCTAAAGATACGCAGTATTTT.

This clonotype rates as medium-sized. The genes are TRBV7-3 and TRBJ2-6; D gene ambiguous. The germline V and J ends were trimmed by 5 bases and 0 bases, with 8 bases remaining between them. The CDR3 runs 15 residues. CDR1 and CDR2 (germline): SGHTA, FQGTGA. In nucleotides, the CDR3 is TGTGCCAGCAGCCCCTTGGGCTCTGGGGCCAACGTCCTGACTTTC. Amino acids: CASSPLGSGANVLTF.

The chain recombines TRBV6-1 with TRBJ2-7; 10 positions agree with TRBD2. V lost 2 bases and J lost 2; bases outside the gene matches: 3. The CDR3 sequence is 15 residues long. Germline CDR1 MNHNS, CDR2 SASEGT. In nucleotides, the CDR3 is TGTGCCAGCAGTGAAACACTAGCGGGGCCCTACGAGCAGTACTTC. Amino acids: CASSETLAGPYEQYF.

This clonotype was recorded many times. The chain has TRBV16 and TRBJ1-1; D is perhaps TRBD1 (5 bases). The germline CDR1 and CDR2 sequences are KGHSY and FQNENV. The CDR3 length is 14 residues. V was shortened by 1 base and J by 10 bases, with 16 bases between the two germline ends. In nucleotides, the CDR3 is TGTGCCAGCAGCCAATTTGGAGGGGACTGGGGAGCTTTCTTT. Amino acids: CASSQFGGDWGAFF.

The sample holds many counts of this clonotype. CDR3 DNA: TGTGCCAGTACCTCCACAGGGGCCGGGGAGCTGTTTTTT. Its protein product is CASTSTGAGELFF. The chain recombines TRBV19 with TRBJ2-2; the match to TRBD1 covers 7 bases. The CDR3 is 13 amino acids. Germline CDR1 is LNHDA and CDR2 is SQIVND (reference sequence). With V trimmed by 7 bases and J by 6 bases, 5 bases remained unmatched.

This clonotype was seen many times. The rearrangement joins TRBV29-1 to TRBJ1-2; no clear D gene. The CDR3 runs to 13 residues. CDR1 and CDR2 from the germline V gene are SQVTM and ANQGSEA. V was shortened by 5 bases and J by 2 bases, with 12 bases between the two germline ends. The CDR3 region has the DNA TGCAGCGTTTTGGGCGGGGAGAACTATGGCTACACCTTC. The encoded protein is CSVLGGENYGYTF.

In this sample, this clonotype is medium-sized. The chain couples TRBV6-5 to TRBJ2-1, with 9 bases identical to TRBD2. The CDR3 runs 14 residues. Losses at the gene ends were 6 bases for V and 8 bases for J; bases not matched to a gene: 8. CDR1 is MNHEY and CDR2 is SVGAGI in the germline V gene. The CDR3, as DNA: TGTGCCAGCAGCCCAGAGCGGGAGGTTTATGAGCAGTTCTTC. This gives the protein CASSPEREVYEQFF.

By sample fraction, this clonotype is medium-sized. CDR3 sequence reads: CAWSVSRINSGANVLTF. As DNA, the CDR3 is TGTGCCTGGAGTGTATCCAGGATTAACTCTGGGGCCAACGTCCTGACTTTC. V is TRBV30 and J is TRBJ2-6; D gene uncertain. V shed 0 bases and J shed 0 bases, with 12 bases lying between them. In germline, CDR1 is GTSNPN, CDR2 SVGIG (reference sequence). The CDR3 runs to 17 residues.

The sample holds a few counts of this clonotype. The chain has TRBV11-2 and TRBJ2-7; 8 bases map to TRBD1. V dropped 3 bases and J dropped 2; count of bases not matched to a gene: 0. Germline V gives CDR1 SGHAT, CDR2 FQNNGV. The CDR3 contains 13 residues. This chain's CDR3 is CASSLDRAYEQYF. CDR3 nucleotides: TGTGCCAGCAGCTTGGACAGGGCCTACGAGCAGTACTTC.

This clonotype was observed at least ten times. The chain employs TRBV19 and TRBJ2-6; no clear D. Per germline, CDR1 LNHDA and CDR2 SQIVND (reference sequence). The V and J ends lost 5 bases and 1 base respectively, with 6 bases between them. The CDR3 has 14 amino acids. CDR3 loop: CASSPLSGANVLTF. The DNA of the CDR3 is TGTGCCAGTAGTCCGTTATCTGGGGCCAACGTCCTGACTTTC.

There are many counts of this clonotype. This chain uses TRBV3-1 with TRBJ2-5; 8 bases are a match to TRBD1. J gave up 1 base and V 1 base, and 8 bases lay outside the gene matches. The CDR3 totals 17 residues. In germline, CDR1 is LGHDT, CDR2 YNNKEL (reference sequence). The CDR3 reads CASSQALPTGGQETQYF. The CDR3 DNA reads TGTGCCAGCAGCCAAGCCCTCCCTACAGGGGGCCAAGAGACCCAGTACTTC.

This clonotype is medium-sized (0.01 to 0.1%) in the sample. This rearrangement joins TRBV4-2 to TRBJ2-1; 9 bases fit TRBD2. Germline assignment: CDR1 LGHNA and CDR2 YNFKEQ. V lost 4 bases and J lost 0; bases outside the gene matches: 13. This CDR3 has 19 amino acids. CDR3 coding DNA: TGTGCCAGCAGCCCGTACCTTGGTCTAGCGGGAAGCTCCTACAATGAGCAGTTCTTC. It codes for CASSPYLGLAGSSYNEQFF.